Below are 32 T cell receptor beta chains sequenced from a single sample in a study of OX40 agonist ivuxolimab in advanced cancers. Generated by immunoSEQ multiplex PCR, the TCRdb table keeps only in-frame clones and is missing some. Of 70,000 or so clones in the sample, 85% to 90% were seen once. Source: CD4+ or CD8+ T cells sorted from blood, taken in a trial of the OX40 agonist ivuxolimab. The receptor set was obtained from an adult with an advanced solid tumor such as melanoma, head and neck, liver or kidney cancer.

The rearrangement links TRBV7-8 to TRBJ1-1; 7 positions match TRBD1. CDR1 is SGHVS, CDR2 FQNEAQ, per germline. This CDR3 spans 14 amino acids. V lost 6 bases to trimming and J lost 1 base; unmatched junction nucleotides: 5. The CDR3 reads CASRPGTENTEAFF. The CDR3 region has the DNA TGTGCCAGCAGACCCGGGACAGAGAACACTGAAGCTTTCTTT.

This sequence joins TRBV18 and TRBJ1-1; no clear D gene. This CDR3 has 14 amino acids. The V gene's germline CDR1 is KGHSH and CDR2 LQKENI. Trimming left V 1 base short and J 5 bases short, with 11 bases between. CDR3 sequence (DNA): TGTGCCAGCTCACCACAGAGGACGGGGACTGAAGCTTTCTTT. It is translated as CASSPQRTGTEAFF.

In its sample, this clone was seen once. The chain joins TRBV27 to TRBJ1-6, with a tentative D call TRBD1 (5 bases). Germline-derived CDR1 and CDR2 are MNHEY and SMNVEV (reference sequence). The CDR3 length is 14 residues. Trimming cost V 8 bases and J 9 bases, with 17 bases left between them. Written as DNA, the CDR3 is TGTGCCAGCCGCCTGGGCGTTGGGGGTTCACCCCTCCACTTT. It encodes CASRLGVGGSPLHF.

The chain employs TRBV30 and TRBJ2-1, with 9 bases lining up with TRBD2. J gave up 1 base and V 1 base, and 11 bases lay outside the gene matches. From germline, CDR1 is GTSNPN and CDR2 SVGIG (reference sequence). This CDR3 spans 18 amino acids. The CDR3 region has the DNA TGTGCCTGGAGTGGGGGGAGGCTAGCGGGGAGTTCCTACAATGAGCAGTTCTTC. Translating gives CAWSGGRLAGSSYNEQFF.

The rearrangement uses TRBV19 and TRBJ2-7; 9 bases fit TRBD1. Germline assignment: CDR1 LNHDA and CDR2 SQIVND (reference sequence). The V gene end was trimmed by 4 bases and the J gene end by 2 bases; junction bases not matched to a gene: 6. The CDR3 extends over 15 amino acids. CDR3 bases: TGTGCCAGTAGTAAACCGGGACAGGGAGCCTACGAGCAGTACTTC. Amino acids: CASSKPGQGAYEQYF.

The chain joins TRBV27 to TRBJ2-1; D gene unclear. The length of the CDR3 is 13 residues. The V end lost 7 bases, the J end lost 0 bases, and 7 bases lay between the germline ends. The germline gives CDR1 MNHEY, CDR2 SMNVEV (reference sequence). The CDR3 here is CASKPSSYNEQFF. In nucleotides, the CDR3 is TGTGCCAGCAAACCGAGCTCCTACAATGAGCAGTTCTTC.

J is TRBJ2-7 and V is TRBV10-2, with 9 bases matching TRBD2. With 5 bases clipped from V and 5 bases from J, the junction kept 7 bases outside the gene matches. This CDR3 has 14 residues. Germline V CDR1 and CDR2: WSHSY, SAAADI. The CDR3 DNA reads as TGCGCCAGCAGTAACATAGCGGGAGACAACGAGCAGTACTTC. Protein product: CASSNIAGDNEQYF.

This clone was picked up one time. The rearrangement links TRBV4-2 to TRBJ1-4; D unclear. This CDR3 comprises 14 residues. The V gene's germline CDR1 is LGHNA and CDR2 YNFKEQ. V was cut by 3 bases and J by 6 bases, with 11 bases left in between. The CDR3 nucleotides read TGTGCCAGCAGCCAGCTCAATGCGGATGAAAAACTGTTTTTT. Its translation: CASSQLNADEKLFF.

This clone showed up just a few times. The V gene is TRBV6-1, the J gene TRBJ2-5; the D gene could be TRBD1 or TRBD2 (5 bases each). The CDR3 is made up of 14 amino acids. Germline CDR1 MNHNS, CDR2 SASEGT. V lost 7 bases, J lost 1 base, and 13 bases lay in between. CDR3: CASTDGGSQETQYF. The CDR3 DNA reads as TGTGCCAGCACCGATGGGGGATCCCAAGAGACCCAGTACTTC.

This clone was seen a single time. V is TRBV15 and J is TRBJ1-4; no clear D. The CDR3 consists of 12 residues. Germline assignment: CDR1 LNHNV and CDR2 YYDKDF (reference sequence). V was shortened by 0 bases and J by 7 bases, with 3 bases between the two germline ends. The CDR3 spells CATSRDGEKLFF. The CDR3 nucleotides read TGTGCCACCAGCAGAGATGGTGAAAAACTGTTTTTT.

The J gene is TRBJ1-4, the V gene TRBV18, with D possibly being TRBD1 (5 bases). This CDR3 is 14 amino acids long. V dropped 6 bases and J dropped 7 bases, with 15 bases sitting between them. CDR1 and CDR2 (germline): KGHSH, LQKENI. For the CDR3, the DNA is TGTGCCAGCTCTCCAGGGAACGATGGTGAAAAACTGTTTTTT. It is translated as CASSPGNDGEKLFF. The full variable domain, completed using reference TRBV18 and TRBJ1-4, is NAGVMQNPRHLVRRRGQEARLRCSPMKGHSHVYWYRQLPEEGLKFMVYLQKENIIDESGMPKERFSAEFPKEGPSILRIQQVVRGDSAAYFCASSPGNDGEKLFFGSGTQLSVL.

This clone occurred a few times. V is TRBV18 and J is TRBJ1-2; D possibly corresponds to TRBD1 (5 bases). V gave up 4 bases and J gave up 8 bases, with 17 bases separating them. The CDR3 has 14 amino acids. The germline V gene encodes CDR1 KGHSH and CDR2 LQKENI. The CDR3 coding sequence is TGTGCCAGCTCACTCCGGGGCACTGAGAAGGGCTACACCTTC. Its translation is CASSLRGTEKGYTF.

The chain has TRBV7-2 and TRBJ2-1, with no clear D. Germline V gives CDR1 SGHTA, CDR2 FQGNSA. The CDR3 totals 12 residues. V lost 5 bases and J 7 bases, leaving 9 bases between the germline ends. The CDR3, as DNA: TGTGCCAGCAGCCGAGGAACTAATGAGCAGTTCTTC. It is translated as CASSRGTNEQFF.

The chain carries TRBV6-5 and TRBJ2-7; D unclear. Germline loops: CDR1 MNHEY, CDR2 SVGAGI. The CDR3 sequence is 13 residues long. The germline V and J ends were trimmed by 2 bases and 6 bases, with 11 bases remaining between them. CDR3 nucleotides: TGTGCCAGCAGTTACACTGACCGGAGCGAGCAGTACTTC. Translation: CASSYTDRSEQYF.

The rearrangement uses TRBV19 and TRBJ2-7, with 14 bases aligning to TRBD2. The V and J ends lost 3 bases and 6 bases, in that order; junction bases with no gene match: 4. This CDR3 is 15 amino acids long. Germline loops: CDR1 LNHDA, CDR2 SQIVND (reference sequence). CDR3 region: CASSMGTSGSLEQYF. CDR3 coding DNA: TGTGCCAGTAGTATGGGGACTAGCGGGAGTCTCGAGCAGTACTTC.

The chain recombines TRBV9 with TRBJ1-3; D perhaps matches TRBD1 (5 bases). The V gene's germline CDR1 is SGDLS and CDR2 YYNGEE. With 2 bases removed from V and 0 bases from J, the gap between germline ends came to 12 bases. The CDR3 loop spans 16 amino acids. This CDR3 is CASSVQGGHSGNTIYF. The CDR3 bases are TGTGCCAGCAGCGTCCAAGGCGGACACTCTGGAAACACCATATATTTT.

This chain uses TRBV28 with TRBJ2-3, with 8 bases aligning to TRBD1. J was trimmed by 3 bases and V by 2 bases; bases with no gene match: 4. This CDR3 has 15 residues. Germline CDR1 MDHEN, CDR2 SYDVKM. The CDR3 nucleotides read TGTGCCAGCAGTTTAATTAGACAGGGGACAGATACGCAGTATTTT. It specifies CASSLIRQGTDTQYF.

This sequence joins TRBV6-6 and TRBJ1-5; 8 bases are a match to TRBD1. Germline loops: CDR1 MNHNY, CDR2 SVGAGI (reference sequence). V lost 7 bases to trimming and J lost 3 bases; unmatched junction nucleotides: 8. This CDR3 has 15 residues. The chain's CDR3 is CASTDDRGHNQPQHF. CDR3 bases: TGTGCCAGCACCGACGACAGGGGTCACAATCAGCCCCAGCATTTT.

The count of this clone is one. The CDR3 nucleotides are TGTGCCAGTAGCCGGGGGCAGGGCCGCGACGGGGAGCTGTTTTTT. This sequence encodes CASSRGQGRDGELFF. The V gene is TRBV19, the J gene TRBJ2-2; D may be TRBD1 or TRBD2 (6 bases each). The CDR3 extends over 15 amino acids. Germline loops: CDR1 LNHDA, CDR2 SQIVND (reference sequence). V shed 6 bases and J shed 7 bases, with 18 bases lying between them. The entire variable domain, with the rest obtained from reference TRBV19 and TRBJ2-2, is as follows: DGGITQSPKYLFRKEGQNVTLSCEQNLNHDAMYWYRQDPGQGLRLIYYSQIVNDFQKGDIAEGYSVSREKKESFPLTVTSAQKNPTAFYLCASSRGQGRDGELFFGEGSRLTVL.

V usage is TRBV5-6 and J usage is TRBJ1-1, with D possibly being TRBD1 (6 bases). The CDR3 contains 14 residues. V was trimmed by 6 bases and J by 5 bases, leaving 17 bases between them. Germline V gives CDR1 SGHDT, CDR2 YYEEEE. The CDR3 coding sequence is TGTGCCAGCAAACTCAGGGGTTCGAGTACTGAAGCTTTCTTT. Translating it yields CASKLRGSSTEAFF.

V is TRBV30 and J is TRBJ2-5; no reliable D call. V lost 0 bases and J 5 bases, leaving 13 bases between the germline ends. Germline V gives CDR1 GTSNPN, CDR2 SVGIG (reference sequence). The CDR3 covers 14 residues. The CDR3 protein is CAWSVGRALETQYF. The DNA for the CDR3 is TGTGCCTGGAGTGTTGGTCGAGCCTTGGAGACCCAGTACTTC.

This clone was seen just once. CDR3 sequence reads: CASSPLSRAAYNEQFF. The CDR3 DNA reads as TGTGCCAGCAGTCCGCTCAGCAGGGCAGCCTACAATGAGCAGTTCTTC. The rearrangement uses TRBV27 and TRBJ2-1; TRBD1 might be the D (5 bases). With 5 bases removed from V and 2 bases from J, the gap between germline ends came to 16 bases. Germline loops: CDR1 MNHEY, CDR2 SMNVEV (reference sequence). The CDR3 sequence is 16 residues long.

The chain's CDR3 is CASSRLDNEQFF. In nucleotides, the CDR3 is TGTGCCAGCAGCCGACTGGACAATGAGCAGTTCTTC. This chain uses TRBV28 with TRBJ2-1, with D unclear. V shed 6 bases and J shed 5 bases, with 8 bases lying between them. Germline-derived CDR1 and CDR2 are MDHEN and SYDVKM. The CDR3 spans 12 residues.

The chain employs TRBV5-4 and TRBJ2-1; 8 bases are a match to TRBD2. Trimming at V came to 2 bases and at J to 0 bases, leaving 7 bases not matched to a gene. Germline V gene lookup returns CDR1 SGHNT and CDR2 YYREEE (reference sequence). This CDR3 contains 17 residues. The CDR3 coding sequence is TGTGCCAGCAGCTTCGGCGGGGGGCTGAGCTCCTACAATGAGCAGTTCTTC. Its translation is CASSFGGGLSSYNEQFF. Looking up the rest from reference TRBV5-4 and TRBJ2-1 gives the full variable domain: ETGVTQSPTHLIKTRGQQVTLRCSSQSGHNTVSWYQQALGQGPQFIFQYYREEENGRGNFPPRFSGLQFPNYSSELNVNALELDDSALYLCASSFGGGLSSYNEQFFGPGTRLTVL.

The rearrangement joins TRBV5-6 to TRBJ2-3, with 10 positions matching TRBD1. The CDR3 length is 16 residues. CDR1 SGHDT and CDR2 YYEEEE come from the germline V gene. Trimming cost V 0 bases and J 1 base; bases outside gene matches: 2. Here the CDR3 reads CASSLVGQGGTDTQYF. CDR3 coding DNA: TGTGCCAGCAGCTTGGTTGGACAGGGGGGCACAGATACGCAGTATTTT. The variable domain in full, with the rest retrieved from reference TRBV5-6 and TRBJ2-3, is DAGVTQSPTHLIKTRGQQVTLRCSPKSGHDTVSWYQQALGQGPQFIFQYYEEEERQRGNFPDRFSGHQFPNYSSELNVNALLLGDSALYLCASSLVGQGGTDTQYFGPGTRLTVL.

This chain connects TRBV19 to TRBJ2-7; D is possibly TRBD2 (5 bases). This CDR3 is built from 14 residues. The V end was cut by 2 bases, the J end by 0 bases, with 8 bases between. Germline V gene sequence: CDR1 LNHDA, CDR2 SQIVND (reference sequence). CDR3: CASSIRGSSYEQYF. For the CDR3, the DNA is TGTGCCAGTAGTATAAGAGGGAGCTCCTACGAGCAGTACTTC. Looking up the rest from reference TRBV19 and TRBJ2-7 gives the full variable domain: DGGITQSPKYLFRKEGQNVTLSCEQNLNHDAMYWYRQDPGQGLRLIYYSQIVNDFQKGDIAEGYSVSREKKESFPLTVTSAQKNPTAFYLCASSIRGSSYEQYFGPGTRLTVT.

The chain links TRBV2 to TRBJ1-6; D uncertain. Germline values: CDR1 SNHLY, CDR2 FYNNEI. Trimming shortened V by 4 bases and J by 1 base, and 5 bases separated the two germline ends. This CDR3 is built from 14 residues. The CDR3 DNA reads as TGTGCCAGCAGTGCCGGGTCCTATAATTCACCCCTCCACTTT. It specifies CASSAGSYNSPLHF. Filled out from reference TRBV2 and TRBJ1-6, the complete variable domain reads EPEVTQTPSHQVTQMGQEVILRCVPISNHLYFYWYRQILGQKVEFLVSFYNNEISEKSEIFDDQFSVERPDGSNFTLKIRSTKLEDSAMYFCASSAGSYNSPLHFGNGTRLTVT.

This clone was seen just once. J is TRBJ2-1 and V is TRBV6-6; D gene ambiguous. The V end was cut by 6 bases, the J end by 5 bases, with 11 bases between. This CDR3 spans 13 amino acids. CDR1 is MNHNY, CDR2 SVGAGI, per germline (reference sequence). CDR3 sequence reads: CASRFDRNNEQFF. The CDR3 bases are TGTGCCAGCAGGTTCGATCGGAACAATGAGCAGTTCTTC.

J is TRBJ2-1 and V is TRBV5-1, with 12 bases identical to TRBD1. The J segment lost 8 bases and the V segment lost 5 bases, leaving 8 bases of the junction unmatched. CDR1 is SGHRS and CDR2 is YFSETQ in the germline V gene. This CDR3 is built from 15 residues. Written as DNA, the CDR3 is TGCGCCAGCAGAGACGGGACAGGGGGCTTTCATGAGCAGTTCTTC. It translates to CASRDGTGGFHEQFF. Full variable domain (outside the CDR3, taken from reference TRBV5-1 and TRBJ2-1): KAGVTQTPRYLIKTRGQQVTLSCSPISGHRSVSWYQQTPGQGLQFLFEYFSETQRNKGNFPGRFSGRQFSNSRSEMNVSTLELGDSALYLCASRDGTGGFHEQFFGPGTRLTVL.

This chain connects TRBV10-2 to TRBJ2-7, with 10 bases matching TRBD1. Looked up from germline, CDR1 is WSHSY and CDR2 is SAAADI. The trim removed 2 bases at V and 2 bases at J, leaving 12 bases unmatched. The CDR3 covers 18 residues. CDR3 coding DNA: TGCGCCAGCAGTGAGCCTGGGGTGACAGGGGGCCGAACCTACGAGCAGTACTTC. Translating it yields CASSEPGVTGGRTYEQYF.

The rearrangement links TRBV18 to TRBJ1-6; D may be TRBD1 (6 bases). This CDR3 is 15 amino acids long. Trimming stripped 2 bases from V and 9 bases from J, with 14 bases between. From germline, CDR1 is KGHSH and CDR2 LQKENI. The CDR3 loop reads CASSPFRQDSSPLHF. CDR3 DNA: TGTGCCAGCTCACCATTCAGACAGGACTCTTCACCCCTCCACTTT.

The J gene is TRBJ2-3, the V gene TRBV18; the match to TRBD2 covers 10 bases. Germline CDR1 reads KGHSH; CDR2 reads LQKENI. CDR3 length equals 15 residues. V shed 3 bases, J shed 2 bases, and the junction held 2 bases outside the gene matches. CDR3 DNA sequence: TGTGCCAGCTCACCGGGACTAGCGAACACAGATACGCAGTATTTT. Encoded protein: CASSPGLANTDTQYF.